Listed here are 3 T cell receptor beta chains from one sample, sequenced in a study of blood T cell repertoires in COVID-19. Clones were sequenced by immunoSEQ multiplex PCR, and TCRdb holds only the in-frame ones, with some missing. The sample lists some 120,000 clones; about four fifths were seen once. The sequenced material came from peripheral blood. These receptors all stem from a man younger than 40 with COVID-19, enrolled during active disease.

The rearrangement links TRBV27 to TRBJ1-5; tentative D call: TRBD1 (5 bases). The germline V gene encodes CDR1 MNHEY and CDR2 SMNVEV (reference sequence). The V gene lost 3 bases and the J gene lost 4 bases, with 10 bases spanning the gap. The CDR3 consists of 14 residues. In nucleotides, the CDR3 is TGTGCCAGCAGTTTGTCCCCAGGGAATCAGCCCCAGCATTTT. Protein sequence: CASSLSPGNQPQHF.

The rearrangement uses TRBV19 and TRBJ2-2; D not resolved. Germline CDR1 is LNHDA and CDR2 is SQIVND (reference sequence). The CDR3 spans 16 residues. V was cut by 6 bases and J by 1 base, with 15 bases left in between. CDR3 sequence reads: CASRQLVAGNTGELFF. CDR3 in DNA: TGTGCCAGTAGGCAGTTGGTCGCTGGGAACACCGGGGAGCTGTTTTTT.

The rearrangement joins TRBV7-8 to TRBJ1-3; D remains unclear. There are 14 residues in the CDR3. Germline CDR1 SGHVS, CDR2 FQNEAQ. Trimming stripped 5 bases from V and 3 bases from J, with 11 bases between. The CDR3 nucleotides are TGTGCCAGCAGCCCCGGGGATTTTGGAAACACCATATATTTT. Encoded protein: CASSPGDFGNTIYF.